A single sample is the source of the 12 T cell receptor beta chains below, sequenced in a study of tissue T cells after allogeneic stem cell transplantation. Sequencing used immunoSEQ multiplex PCR; TCRdb keeps in-frame clones, though not all of them. The data hold 20,000 to 25,000 clones, with around 67% observed a single time. The sample in question was tissue from the ileum, obtained at autopsy. The receptors shown here come from a female donor over 55 with lung cancer.

The CDR3 spells CASSLGYATEAFF. The CDR3, as DNA: TGCGCCAGCAGCTTGGGGTATGCAACTGAAGCTTTCTTT. The V call is TRBV5-1, the J call TRBJ1-1; no reliable D call. CDR3 length: 13 amino acids. Per germline, CDR1 SGHRS and CDR2 YFSETQ. V lost 0 bases, J lost 5 bases, and 8 bases lay in between.

This chain's CDR3 is CASRQSTDTQYF. DNA of the CDR3: TGTGCCAGCCGACAAAGCACAGATACGCAGTATTTT. The chain has TRBV12-3 or TRBV12-4 and TRBJ2-3; D gene unclear. This CDR3 region has 12 residues. Deletions cut 8 bases from V and 0 bases from J, with 6 bases between.

The gene calls are TRBV7-9 and TRBJ2-5; a weak D match, TRBD2 (6 bases). CDR1 SEHNR and CDR2 FQNEAQ come from the germline V gene (reference sequence). V gave up 2 bases and J gave up 5 bases, with 15 bases separating them. This CDR3 contains 15 residues. CDR3 coding DNA: TGTGCCAGCAGCTTATTCCCCGGGGGTCGCGAGACCCAGTACTTC. Translated, it gives CASSLFPGGRETQYF. The variable domain in full, with the rest retrieved from reference TRBV7-9 and TRBJ2-5, is DTGVSQNPRHKITKRGQNVTFRCDPISEHNRLYWYRQTLGQGPEFLTYFQNEAQLEKSRLLSDRFSAERPKGSFSTLEIQRTEQGDSAMYLCASSLFPGGRETQYFGPGTRLLVL.

The chain joins TRBV19 to TRBJ1-3; a weak D match, TRBD1 (5 bases). The germline CDR1 and CDR2 sequences are LNHDA and SQIVND (reference sequence). The CDR3 is 14 residues long. Trimming cost V 7 bases and J 0 bases, with 10 bases left between them. This chain's CDR3 is CASTPTASGNTIYF. The DNA for the CDR3 is TGTGCCAGTACCCCGACAGCCTCTGGAAACACCATATATTTT.

This chain joins TRBV4-2 and TRBJ2-2, with D perhaps matching TRBD1 (5 bases). CDR1 and CDR2 (germline): LGHNA, YNFKEQ. Trimming left V 7 bases short and J 6 bases short, with 21 bases between. CDR3 length equals 16 residues. The CDR3 loop is CASTPRGSEFSGELFF. CDR3 nucleotide sequence: TGTGCCAGCACCCCAAGGGGCAGCGAATTTTCCGGGGAGCTGTTTTTT.

The J gene is TRBJ1-1, the V gene TRBV4-1; tentatively, D is TRBD1 (5 bases). In germline, CDR1 is MGHRA, CDR2 YSYEKL. This CDR3 has 15 residues. V was pared by 0 bases and J by 4 bases, with 12 bases between. CDR3 DNA sequence: TGCGCCAGCAGCCAAGATAGGGCCGGGGGCACTGAAGCTTTCTTT. As protein: CASSQDRAGGTEAFF.

This clone was detected a few times. This rearrangement joins TRBV7-9 to TRBJ2-5, with TRBD2 matching over 10 bases. The CDR3 consists of 15 residues. V was pared by 3 bases and J by 1 base, with 2 bases of the junction left unmatched. Germline V lookup: CDR1 SEHNR, CDR2 FQNEAQ (reference sequence). The CDR3 region is CASSLSGRAQETQYF. The CDR3 DNA sequence: TGTGCCAGCAGCTTGAGCGGGAGGGCCCAAGAGACCCAGTACTTC.

J is TRBJ2-1 and V is TRBV11-2; D possibly corresponds to TRBD2 (6 bases). Trimming pared 8 bases from V and 8 bases from J, leaving 13 bases between. CDR1 is SGHAT and CDR2 is FQNNGV in the germline V gene. The CDR3 is made up of 12 amino acids. As DNA, the CDR3 is TGTGCCAGCCGGGACTCCTGGGATGAGCAGTTCTTC. Translated, it gives CASRDSWDEQFF. The whole variable domain, filled in from reference TRBV11-2 and TRBJ2-1, reads EAGVAQSPRYKIIEKRQSVAFWCNPISGHATLYWYQQILGQGPKLLIQFQNNGVVDDSQLPKDRFSAERLKGVDSTLKIQPAKLEDSAVYLCASRDSWDEQFFGPGTRLTVL.

The chain combines TRBV7-9 with TRBJ1-2, with D maybe TRBD1 (6 bases). The germline gives CDR1 SEHNR, CDR2 FQNEAQ (reference sequence). CDR3 size: 16 residues. V was clipped by 5 bases and J by 8 bases, with 24 bases between them. This CDR3 is CASSRRANRVTRGYTF. The CDR3 DNA follows: TGTGCCAGCAGCCGAAGGGCTAACAGGGTTACGCGGGGCTACACCTTC.

The CDR3 nucleotides are TGTGCCAGCAGCCAAGGGGGAGGAAATTCCTACGAGCAGTACTTC. Translated: CASSQGGGNSYEQYF. The chain is built from TRBV11-2 and TRBJ2-7, with D perhaps being TRBD1 or TRBD2 (6 bases each). CDR3 length equals 15 residues. Per germline, CDR1 SGHAT and CDR2 FQNNGV. V lost 5 bases and J lost 1, with 15 bases in between.

By share of the sample, this clone is medium-sized. Other DNA sequences within the sample encode an identical CDR3. The chain carries TRBV4-2 and TRBJ2-7; 10 positions match TRBD1. J gave up 4 bases and V 1 base, and 4 bases lay outside the gene matches. Germline CDR1 and CDR2: LGHNA and YNFKEQ. The CDR3 runs to 15 residues. The DNA of the CDR3 is TGTGCCAGCAGCCAAGGCGGACAGGGGGTGTACGAGCAGTACTTC. Its translation is CASSQGGQGVYEQYF.

The CDR3 loop is CASSPTRQGAETQYF. The CDR3 coding sequence is TGTGCCAGCAGCCCCACACGACAGGGGGCCGAGACCCAGTACTTC. The chain couples TRBV7-2 to TRBJ2-5; 10 positions match TRBD1. This CDR3 has 15 residues. V lost 5 bases and J lost 5; bases outside the gene matches: 8. The germline V gene has CDR1 SGHTA and CDR2 FQGNSA.